This T cell receptor (beta chain) emerged from a study of PD-L1 blockade in urothelial cancer. Libraries were prepared by immunoSEQ multiplex PCR; TCRdb keeps only in-frame clonotypes and omits some of them. The sample lists under 100,000 clones; around 80% were seen once. Germline CDR1 and CDR2: SGHDT and YYEEEE. The ends were cut back, 6 bases at V and 4 bases at J, with 10 bases in the middle. The CDR3 totals 12 residues. The sequenced sample was PBMCs, obtained around atezolizumab (anti-PD-L1) treatment. V is TRBV5-6 and J is TRBJ1-1; D might be TRBD1 (5 bases). The receptor comes from a man aged 65 to 79 with urothelial cancer. DNA for the CDR3: TGTGCCAGCACCCCGGGGGGCACTGAAGCTTTCTTT. Translated: CASTPGGTEAFF.